The clone carrying this T cell receptor beta chain was recorded a few times. Its matching antigen is unknown. The data were produced by immunoSEQ multiplex PCR, yet TCRdb's version contains in-frame clones alone and is incomplete. Of 95,000 to 100,000 clones listed, 55% to 75% are singletons. These data belong to a study of fetal regulatory T cell absence and autoimmunity. About the research overall: Exocrine pancreas autoimmunity occurred in IPEX patients lacking clinical diabetes.

The length of the CDR3 is 12 residues. From germline, CDR1 is SEHNR and CDR2 FQNEAQ (reference sequence). Trimming took 5 bases from V and 3 from J, leaving 8 bases between them. Findings of the study overall: TRB gene family usage was broadly similar in cord blood and pancreas. Antigen-driven pancreatic autoimmunity before birth in IPEX was inferred from oligoclonal enrichment.

This clonotype was obtained from a male donor with IPEX syndrome. The sequenced sample was pancreas tissue. The rearrangement joins TRBV7-9 to TRBJ2-7; maybe TRBD2 (6 bases). The CDR3: CASSETSYEQYF. The DNA for the CDR3 is TGTGCCAGCAGCGAGACTAGCTACGAGCAGTACTTC.